Each of the 30 T cell receptor beta chains below was sequenced from the same sample in a study of T-cell reconstitution after alpha-beta-depleted transplantation in children. TCRbeta library preparation incorporated unique molecular identifiers. TCRdb re-analysed the PCR reads in MiXCR, keeping a single row per CDR3 protein. Of hundreds of thousands of distinct CDR3 sequences in the sample, around a tenth were seen once. The material sequenced was PBMCs, taken before TCRalphabeta/CD19-depleted stem cell transplant. The source of these receptors is a boy younger than two with acute myeloid leukemia, due to receive a stem cell transplant.

Remarks on this clonotype: A much larger clone lies a single base off, so this may be a read error. The CDR3: CASSPSFAMNTEAFF. CDR3 nucleotides: TGTGCCAGCAGCCCAAGCTTCGCCATGAACACTGAAGCTTTCTTT. The rearrangement joins TRBV7-2 to TRBJ1-1; no firm D call. Germline values: CDR1 SGHTA, CDR2 FQGNSA. This CDR3 has 15 amino acids. Between the trimmed V and J ends, which lost 5 bases and 0 bases, there was a span of 13 bases.

V usage is TRBV20-1 and J usage is TRBJ1-5, with 8 bases identical to TRBD1. Trimming cost V 4 bases and J 4 bases; bases outside gene matches: 9. In germline, CDR1 is DFQATT, CDR2 SNEGSKA (reference sequence). The CDR3 consists of 15 residues. Here the CDR3 reads CSATRQGIRNQPQHF. The CDR3 DNA reads TGCAGTGCTACCCGACAGGGGATTAGGAATCAGCCCCAGCATTTT.

This clonotype was recorded at least ten times. The rearrangement links TRBV6-5 to TRBJ2-7; possible D gene TRBD2, 5 bases. This CDR3 has 15 residues. V lost 2 bases and J 0 bases, leaving 11 bases between the germline ends. CDR1 and CDR2 (germline): MNHEY, SVGAGI. Written as DNA, the CDR3 is TGTGCCAGCAGTTACGGCCAGCGGAGCTCCTACGAGCAGTACTTC. Its protein product is CASSYGQRSSYEQYF.

This clonotype was recorded at least ten times. The CDR3 is CASSPAPAGSGANVLTF. CDR3 DNA: TGTGCCAGCAGTCCGGCGCCCGCGGGCTCTGGGGCCAACGTCCTGACTTTC. The chain combines TRBV7-8 with TRBJ2-6; tentatively, D is TRBD2 (5 bases). Germline V CDR1 and CDR2: SGHVS, FQNEAQ. V lost 6 bases, J lost 0 bases, and 15 bases lay in between. The CDR3 length is 17 residues.

The genes are TRBV28 and TRBJ2-2; TRBD1 is a possible D gene (6 bases). CDR3 length: 14 amino acids. CDR1 and CDR2 (germline): MDHEN, SYDVKM. V shed 3 bases and J shed 6 bases, with 11 bases lying between them. The CDR3 DNA follows: TGTGCCAGCAGTTTGGCAGCAGGGGCCGGGGAGCTGTTTTTT. Protein sequence: CASSLAAGAGELFF. Drawing the rest from reference TRBV28 and TRBJ2-2, the complete variable domain is DVKVTQSSRYLVKRTGEKVFLECVQDMDHENMFWYRQDPGLGLRLIYFSYDVKMKEKGDIPEGYSVSREKKERFSLILESASTNQTSMYLCASSLAAGAGELFFGEGSRLTVL.

This clonotype was found many times. The genes are TRBV28 and TRBJ2-3, with TRBD2 matching 8 bases. This CDR3 contains 16 residues. Germline V gene data show CDR1 as MDHEN and CDR2 as SYDVKM. After removal of 3 bases from V and 9 bases from J, the junction contained 14 bases not matched to a gene. The CDR3 region is CASSFPSGLAGPTQYF. For the CDR3, the DNA is TGTGCCAGCAGTTTCCCCTCCGGGCTAGCGGGTCCAACGCAGTATTTT. Based on the CDR3 plus reference TRBV28 and TRBJ2-3, the full variable domain is DVKVTQSSRYLVKRTGEKVFLECVQDMDHENMFWYRQDPGLGLRLIYFSYDVKMKEKGDIPEGYSVSREKKERFSLILESASTNQTSMYLCASSFPSGLAGPTQYFGPGTRLTVL.

Points on this clonotype: A clone one base away is much larger, so this may be a read error. The chain uses TRBV2 and TRBJ2-5, with a possible D match to TRBD1 (5 bases). Looked up from germline, CDR1 is SNHLY and CDR2 is FYNNEI. The CDR3 has 18 residues. CDR3: CARSSGLTAPSYQETQYF. The DNA for the CDR3 is TGTGCCCGCAGTTCAGGGCTCACCGCCCCTTCTTACCAAGAGACCCAGTACTTC.

The chain recombines TRBV7-9 with TRBJ2-7, with D tentatively TRBD1 (5 bases). Trimming removed 5 bases at V and 1 base at J, with 12 bases between. Germline CDR1 SEHNR, CDR2 FQNEAQ (reference sequence). The CDR3 spans 14 residues. CDR3: CASSDSRVSYEQYF. The DNA for the CDR3 is TGTGCCAGCAGCGATTCCAGGGTGTCCTACGAGCAGTACTTC. Full variable domain (missing parts from reference TRBV7-9 and TRBJ2-7): DTGVSQNPRHKITKRGQNVTFRCDPISEHNRLYWYRQTLGQGPEFLTYFQNEAQLEKSRLLSDRFSAERPKGSFSTLEIQRTEQGDSAMYLCASSDSRVSYEQYFGPGTRLTVT.

Comment on this clonotype: With a much larger clone just one base away, this may be a read error. This CDR3 fails to terminate in the conserved phenylalanine or tryptophan, so it likely reflects a read error. V is TRBV4-2 and J is TRBJ2-7, with 10 nucleotides matching TRBD1. Trimming took 0 bases from V and 5 from J; bases not matched to a gene: 4. Per germline, CDR1 LGHNA and CDR2 YNFKEQ. The CDR3 is 15 residues long. DNA for the CDR3: TGTGCCAGCAGCCAAGATCTTGGGACAGGGGACGAGCAGTACTCC. It is translated as CASSQDLGTGDEQYS.

This clonotype came up a few times. The chain carries TRBV7-2 and TRBJ1-1; TRBD1 matches 8 bases. CDR1 is SGHTA and CDR2 is FQGNSA in the germline V gene. The CDR3 runs to 15 residues. Trimming at V came to 3 bases and at J to 5 bases, leaving 8 bases not matched to a gene. DNA for the CDR3: TGTGCCAGCAGCTTGGGTGGACAGGGTGTTACTGAAGCTTTCTTT. It encodes CASSLGGQGVTEAFF.

This clonotype was seen ten or more times. The genes are TRBV3-1 and TRBJ2-7; 10 nucleotides align to TRBD1. The CDR3 is 15 residues long. Germline loops: CDR1 LGHDT, CDR2 YNNKEL (reference sequence). J lost 0 bases, V lost 4 bases, and 3 bases had no gene match. The CDR3: CASSPRDRGSYEQYF. CDR3 sequence (DNA): TGTGCCAGCAGCCCAAGGGACAGGGGCTCCTACGAGCAGTACTTC.

This clonotype was observed many times. The chain has TRBV27 and TRBJ1-1; tentative D call: TRBD1 (6 bases). From germline, CDR1 is MNHEY and CDR2 SMNVEV (reference sequence). The CDR3 is made up of 12 amino acids. V lost 10 bases and J lost 1, with 10 bases in between. CDR3: CATPRGNTEAFF. CDR3 DNA: TGTGCCACCCCCAGGGGGAACACTGAAGCTTTCTTT.

The V and J genes are TRBV24-1 and TRBJ2-1; the match to TRBD1 covers 7 bases. Trimming cost V 10 bases and J 7 bases; bases outside gene matches: 9. The CDR3 contains 13 residues. Germline assignment: CDR1 KGHDR and CDR2 SFDVKD. CDR3 in amino acids: CATGPQGWNEQFF. The CDR3 coding sequence is TGTGCCACGGGGCCACAGGGGTGGAATGAGCAGTTCTTC.

At least ten counts were recorded for this clonotype. The chain joins TRBV7-2 to TRBJ2-2; D unresolved. The V and J ends lost 1 base and 3 bases respectively, with 6 bases between them. The length of the CDR3 is 14 residues. The germline CDR1 and CDR2 sequences are SGHTA and FQGNSA. The CDR3: CASSLGQYTGELFF. The CDR3 region has the DNA TGTGCCAGCAGCTTAGGGCAGTACACCGGGGAGCTGTTTTTT.

The gene calls are TRBV6-2 or TRBV6-3 and TRBJ2-3; no firm D call. Germline V lookup: CDR1 MNHEY, CDR2 SVGEGT. The CDR3 runs to 15 residues. Trimming removed 2 bases from V and 2 bases from J, with 11 bases in between. The CDR3 spells CASSYPRMLTDTQYF. DNA of the CDR3: TGTGCCAGCAGTTACCCACGGATGCTCACAGATACGCAGTATTTT.

For this clonotype: A read error may explain this, as a much larger clone is one base away. The chain couples TRBV7-2 to TRBJ2-2, with TRBD1 matching 7 bases. Germline V lookup: CDR1 SGHTA, CDR2 FQGNSA. V lost 2 bases, J lost 1 base, and 4 bases stayed unmatched. This CDR3 has 16 residues. DNA of the CDR3: TGTGCCAGCAGCTTACTTAGGGACAGGAACACCGGGGAGCTGTTTTTT. Translation gives CASSLLRDRNTGELFF.

This clonotype has a count of ten or more. CDR3 in DNA: TGTGCCAGCAGAATTAGCGGGAGGGCCGGATATGAGCAGTTCTTC. It codes for CASRISGRAGYEQFF. This rearrangement joins TRBV3-1 to TRBJ2-1; 11 positions agree with TRBD2. The CDR3 consists of 15 residues. Per germline, CDR1 LGHDT and CDR2 YNNKEL (reference sequence). With V trimmed by 6 bases and J by 8 bases, 9 bases remained unmatched.

This clonotype has just a few counts. V and J are TRBV7-2 and TRBJ1-4; 9 nucleotides line up with TRBD1. Per the germline V gene, CDR1 is SGHTA and CDR2 is FQGNSA. The CDR3 sequence is 16 residues long. Unmatched junction bases numbered 5, after V lost 1 base and J lost 5 bases. CDR3 DNA: TGTGCCAGCAGCTTAGACGGGACAGGGACAAATGAAAAACTGTTTTTT. As protein: CASSLDGTGTNEKLFF.

This clonotype was counted many times. The chain couples TRBV5-1 to TRBJ2-1; 13 bases align to TRBD2. Trimming at V came to 4 bases and at J to 2 bases, leaving 6 bases not matched to a gene. CDR3 length: 17 amino acids. CDR1 is SGHRS, CDR2 YFSETQ, per germline. The CDR3 DNA follows: TGCGCCAGCAGCCCGGGACTAGCGGGGATGACCTACAATGAGCAGTTCTTC. This gives the protein CASSPGLAGMTYNEQFF.

This clonotype has at least ten counts. The rearrangement links TRBV7-6 to TRBJ1-2; perhaps TRBD1 as D (5 bases). The CDR3 spans 15 residues. Germline V gene data show CDR1 as SGHVS and CDR2 as FNYEAQ. V lost 3 bases and J 2 bases, leaving 13 bases between the germline ends. The CDR3 region has the DNA TGTGCCAGCAGCTTTTGGGAGGGGACGAACTATGGCTACACCTTC. Translating gives CASSFWEGTNYGYTF.

This clonotype has at least ten counts. The J gene is TRBJ2-3, the V gene TRBV12-3 or TRBV12-4; no reliable D call. This CDR3 region has 14 residues. V was cut by 2 bases and J by 3 bases, with 9 bases left in between. CDR3 DNA sequence: TGTGCCAGCAGTTTATGGGATAAAACAGATACGCAGTATTTT. Its translation is CASSLWDKTDTQYF.

This clonotype was counted ten times or more. The CDR3 region has the DNA TGTGCCAGCAGTTACAGCAGGGGGCAACACACTGAAGCTTTCTTT. It specifies CASSYSRGQHTEAFF. The chain carries TRBV6-2 or TRBV6-3 and TRBJ1-1, with 8 bases identical to TRBD1. This CDR3 has 15 residues. Per germline, CDR1 MNHEY and CDR2 SVGEGT. The ends lost 2 bases at V and 3 bases at J; junction bases unmatched: 5.

This clonotype was seen ten or more times. The chain carries TRBV9 and TRBJ2-3, with TRBD2 identical over 11 bases. This CDR3 contains 18 residues. Germline values: CDR1 SGDLS, CDR2 YYNGEE. The junction had 15 bases not matched to a gene; V was cut back by 4 bases and J by 5 bases. CDR3 sequence: CASSPQGTSGLRGDTQYF. The DNA for the CDR3 is TGTGCCAGCAGCCCCCAGGGGACTAGCGGCCTGAGGGGAGATACGCAGTATTTT.

This clonotype was picked up many times. V is TRBV20-1 and J is TRBJ2-7; 7 bases are a match to TRBD2. Trimming at V came to 5 bases and at J to 4 bases, leaving 11 bases not matched to a gene. The CDR3 runs to 14 residues. Germline V lookup: CDR1 DFQATT, CDR2 SNEGSKA (reference sequence). This chain's CDR3 is CSAGDTWGGYEQYF. CDR3 in DNA: TGCAGTGCTGGGGATACTTGGGGGGGTTACGAGCAGTACTTC.

This clonotype was detected many times. V usage is TRBV9 and J usage is TRBJ2-1; 7 bases align to TRBD2. The CDR3 has 15 amino acids. Germline values: CDR1 SGDLS, CDR2 YYNGEE. V was clipped by 0 bases and J by 6 bases; unmatched bases: 6. The CDR3 sequence: CASSVATGGVNEQFF. The CDR3 coding sequence is TGTGCCAGCAGCGTAGCTACGGGGGGAGTCAATGAGCAGTTCTTC.

This chain connects TRBV28 to TRBJ1-6; D not resolved. Germline CDR1 and CDR2: MDHEN and SYDVKM. Trimming removed 6 bases from V and 2 bases from J, with 11 bases in between. The CDR3 spans 15 residues. The CDR3 protein is CASRGFLAYNSPLHF. CDR3 nucleotides: TGTGCCAGCAGGGGCTTCTTAGCCTATAATTCACCCCTCCACTTT. The whole variable domain, remainder taken from reference TRBV28 and TRBJ1-6, is DVKVTQSSRYLVKRTGEKVFLECVQDMDHENMFWYRQDPGLGLRLIYFSYDVKMKEKGDIPEGYSVSREKKERFSLILESASTNQTSMYLCASRGFLAYNSPLHFGNGTRLTVT.

This clonotype was counted ten times or more. This rearrangement joins TRBV29-1 to TRBJ2-5, with D uncertain. V was pared by 4 bases and J by 2 bases, with 11 bases between. CDR3 size: 13 residues. CDR1 and CDR2 (germline): SQVTM, ANQGSEA. CDR3 in amino acids: CSVALTRQETQYF. DNA for the CDR3: TGCAGCGTTGCCCTAACCAGGCAAGAGACCCAGTACTTC.

This clonotype was observed at least ten times. The V and J genes are TRBV7-2 and TRBJ2-7; the D is unclear. The CDR3 consists of 15 residues. Germline assignment: CDR1 SGHTA and CDR2 FQGNSA. Trimming left V 2 bases short and J 2 bases short, with 13 bases between. The CDR3 DNA reads TGTGCCAGCAGCTTAAGTGGCGGTAACCCCTACGAGCAGTACTTC. Amino acid sequence: CASSLSGGNPYEQYF.

The chain's CDR3 is CASSPLAGGPFSGETQYF. CDR3 bases: TGTGCCAGCAGTCCCCTAGCGGGAGGGCCTTTTAGCGGGGAGACCCAGTACTTC. The V and J genes are TRBV2 and TRBJ2-5; 12 positions match TRBD2. After removal of 5 bases from V and 5 bases from J, the junction contained 15 bases not matched to a gene. The CDR3 runs 18 residues. The germline V gene encodes CDR1 SNHLY and CDR2 FYNNEI.

In this sample, this clonotype turned up many times. The germline gene is not matched at one end of the junction; a read error may be the cause. The chain is built from TRBV5-1 and TRBJ2-1; 8 bases are a match to TRBD1. This CDR3 has 15 amino acids. Per germline, CDR1 SGHRS and CDR2 YFSETQ. The CDR3 DNA is TGTGCCAGCAGCTTAGACAGGGGATCATACAATGAGCAGTTCTTC. It yields the protein CASSLDRGSYNEQFF. The variable domain in full, completed from reference TRBV5-1 and TRBJ2-1, reads KAGVTQTPRYLIKTRGQQVTLSCSPISGHRSVSWYQQTPGQGLQFLFEYFSETQRNKGNFPGRFSGRQFSNSRSEMNVSTLELGDSALYLCASSLDRGSYNEQFFGPGTRLTVL.